This T cell receptor (beta chain) derives from a study of cytomegalovirus exposure and HLA in healthy donors. A multiplex PCR was run with 60 Vbeta primers and 13 Jbeta primers. Authors' data handling: About 12 million of tens of millions of unique TCR beta chains were shared, per a later count. Profiling relied on immunoSEQ multiplex PCR, and the TCRdb table lists in-frame clones only, not all of them. V, J and clone size were drawn from that table, and D and trimming were deduced from the DNA. The sample lists roughly 88,000 clones, approximately 80% occurring once. Germline V gene sequence: CDR1 MNHEY, CDR2 SVGAGI. CDR3 size: 15 residues. V was cut by 6 bases and J by 3 bases, with 17 bases left in between. General study results and limits: Based on reports, TCR beta sequences accurately predicted HLA-A and HLA-B alleles for most subjects. Later analysis demonstrated an association between a missense DCLRE1C variant and TCR beta V- and J-gene trimming.

This clone was seen a handful of times. The antigen remains unidentified. The sequence derives from a young man in good health and CMV-seropositive. The specimen was PBMCs. The chain combines TRBV6-5 with TRBJ1-1; possible D gene TRBD1, 5 bases. The CDR3 DNA reads as TGTGCCAGCAGCCAAGAGGTCCAGGGCTACACTGAAGCTTTCTTT. This encodes CASSQEVQGYTEAFF.